A single sample is the source of the 27 T cell receptor beta chains below, sequenced in a study of T-cell memory formation after mild COVID-19. TCRdb processed the 5' RACE reads anew with MiXCR; each CDR3 protein has one entry. The table includes about 350,000 distinct CDR3 sequences, roughly 13% detected once. The specimen sequenced was PBMCs or a T cell subset sorted from them (not recorded which). The receptors originated from a man between 18 and 29 years old who had mild COVID-19 (a few samples of this study predate the infection). Cell type and time point are not known.

This clonotype came up many times. The V gene is TRBV12-3 or TRBV12-4, the J gene TRBJ2-5; D unclear. V was pared by 7 bases and J by 0 bases, with 9 bases between. The CDR3 is 13 amino acids. In DNA form, the CDR3 reads TGTGCCAGCACCCGGCAGAACCAAGAGACCCAGTACTTC. The encoded protein is CASTRQNQETQYF.

The gene calls are TRBV21-1 and TRBJ1-1; the table's D call TRBD1 went unverified against the DNA. TRBV21-1 is an annotated pseudogene. This CDR3 is 15 amino acids long. Here the CDR3 reads CASSKGGSGATEAFF. The CDR3 DNA is TGTGCCAGCAGCAAAGGCGGGTCGGGGGCGACTGAAGCTTTCTTT.

The chain combines TRBV2 with TRBJ2-2, with 8 bases that match TRBD1. J was trimmed by 1 base and V by 5 bases; bases with no gene match: 6. The germline V gene encodes CDR1 SNHLY and CDR2 FYNNEI. This CDR3 contains 16 residues. The CDR3 here is CASSSWTGKNTGELFF. The CDR3 bases are TGTGCCAGCAGTTCTTGGACAGGGAAGAACACCGGGGAGCTGTTTTTT.

This clonotype was found a few times. The chain employs TRBV7-9 and TRBJ1-5; 10 positions agree with TRBD1. Germline trimming cut 3 bases from V and 4 bases from J; bases unmatched to any gene: 6. From germline, CDR1 is SEHNR and CDR2 FQNEAQ (reference sequence). This CDR3 spans 16 amino acids. The CDR3 bases are TGTGCCAGCAGCTTCTCCGGGACAGGGGCAAATCAGCCCCAGCATTTT. It specifies CASSFSGTGANQPQHF.

V and J are TRBV7-6 and TRBJ2-1; D not certain. The V gene lost 4 bases and the J gene lost 9 bases, with 19 bases spanning the gap. The germline CDR1 and CDR2 sequences are SGHVS and FNYEAQ. The CDR3 covers 15 residues. The CDR3 spells CASSSGQVGFVEQFF. CDR3 DNA sequence: TGTGCCAGCAGCTCCGGTCAGGTCGGGTTTGTTGAGCAGTTCTTC.

This clonotype was counted between two and nine times. The rearrangement joins TRBV6-6 to TRBJ1-6; D is unclear. Germline V gives CDR1 MNHNY, CDR2 SVGAGI (reference sequence). This CDR3 has 14 residues. Trimming pared 8 bases from V and 7 bases from J, leaving 15 bases between. The CDR3 coding sequence is TGTGCCAGCTCCCCCCCAGAAAGCAATTCACCCCTCCACTTT. Its protein is CASSPPESNSPLHF.

The J gene is TRBJ2-1, the V gene TRBV19; tentative D call: TRBD2 (5 bases). Looked up from germline, CDR1 is LNHDA and CDR2 is SQIVND (reference sequence). This CDR3 is 16 amino acids long. V was pared by 2 bases and J by 0 bases, with 11 bases between. The CDR3: CASSINGESSYNEQFF. DNA of the CDR3: TGTGCCAGTAGTATAAACGGGGAAAGCTCCTACAATGAGCAGTTCTTC.

This clonotype came up a few times. The chain links TRBV5-6 to TRBJ2-3; TRBD2 is a possible D gene (5 bases). The length of the CDR3 is 14 residues. CDR1 is SGHDT, CDR2 YYEEEE, per germline. With 2 bases removed from V and 2 bases from J, the gap between germline ends came to 9 bases. DNA for the CDR3: TGTGCCAGCAGCTTTGAAGCGGTCACAGATACGCAGTATTTT. Its protein product is CASSFEAVTDTQYF.

J is TRBJ2-2 and V is TRBV4-3, with 8 bases lining up with TRBD1. V shed 3 bases, J shed 5 bases, and the junction held 5 bases outside the gene matches. Germline CDR1 LGHNA, CDR2 YSLEER. The CDR3 contains 15 residues. The CDR3 region is CASSHGQGGTGELFF. CDR3 DNA sequence: TGCGCCAGCAGCCACGGACAGGGCGGGACCGGGGAGCTGTTTTTT.

The chain carries TRBV4-1 and TRBJ2-5; D unresolved. The CDR3 length is 16 residues. V gave up 1 base and J gave up 5 bases, with 17 bases separating them. Germline lookup yields CDR1 MGHRA and CDR2 YSYEKL. CDR3 amino acids: CASSQASRRSPETQYF. CDR3 coding DNA: TGCGCCAGCAGCCAAGCATCCAGGCGATCCCCGGAGACCCAGTACTTC.

The chain couples TRBV14 to TRBJ2-1; D may match TRBD1 or TRBD2 (6 bases each). This CDR3 has 17 amino acids. Germline V gene lookup returns CDR1 SGHDN and CDR2 FVKESK. Trimming pared 4 bases from V and 9 bases from J, leaving 25 bases between. The CDR3 is CASSPRRGAGALGEQFF. As DNA, the CDR3 is TGTGCCAGCAGCCCGAGGAGGGGGGCAGGGGCCTTAGGTGAGCAGTTCTTC.

This chain joins TRBV5-1 and TRBJ1-6; D uncertain. Per the germline V gene, CDR1 is SGHRS and CDR2 is YFSETQ. Trimming removed 5 bases at V and 7 bases at J, with 13 bases between. The CDR3 has 14 amino acids. Here the CDR3 DNA reads TGCGCCAGCAGTAGCCGGACGGAAAATTCACCCCTCCACTTT. Its translation: CASSSRTENSPLHF.

This clonotype was detected only a few times. The J gene is TRBJ2-5, the V gene TRBV9, with 9 bases lining up with TRBD2. The CDR3 consists of 14 residues. V lost 0 bases to trimming and J lost 3 bases; unmatched junction nucleotides: 0. Looked up from germline, CDR1 is SGDLS and CDR2 is YYNGEE. The CDR3 is CASSVGLAEETQYF. The CDR3 DNA follows: TGTGCCAGCAGCGTAGGACTAGCGGAAGAGACCCAGTACTTC.

This clonotype was picked up many times. CDR3: CASSQGDGHQPQHF. For the CDR3, the DNA is TGCGCCAGCAGCCAAGGGGACGGGCATCAGCCCCAGCATTTT. V gene TRBV4-3 combines with J gene TRBJ1-5, with a possible D match to TRBD1 (5 bases). Trimming took off 1 base at V and 5 bases at J, with 9 bases between the two ends. Germline V lookup: CDR1 LGHNA, CDR2 YSLEER. The CDR3 loop spans 14 amino acids.

The V gene is TRBV5-4, the J gene TRBJ2-7; D is tentatively TRBD1 or TRBD2 (5 bases each). The length of the CDR3 is 15 residues. Germline loops: CDR1 SGHNT, CDR2 YYREEE (reference sequence). Trimming took off 4 bases at V and 2 bases at J, with 16 bases between the two ends. The CDR3 sequence: CASSVAPGRTYEQYV. The CDR3 region has the DNA TGTGCCAGCAGCGTAGCCCCGGGACGGACCTACGAGCAGTACGTC.

The chain joins TRBV12-5 to TRBJ2-2; unclear D gene. Trimming shortened V by 2 bases and J by 9 bases, and 7 bases separated the two germline ends. CDR3 length equals 12 residues. Germline CDR1 is LGHNT and CDR2 is FRNRAP. The CDR3 spells CASGLLSRELFF. Written as DNA, the CDR3 is TGTGCTAGTGGTTTGCTATCCCGGGAGCTGTTTTTT.

V usage is TRBV3-1 and J usage is TRBJ2-5; no firm D call. Trimming took 0 bases from V and 1 from J, leaving 12 bases between them. Germline V lookup: CDR1 LGHDT, CDR2 YNNKEL (reference sequence). The CDR3 has 16 amino acids. The CDR3 DNA reads as TGTGCCAGCAGCCAAGATACGGGTGTGGCCCAAGAGACCCAGTACTTC. Residues: CASSQDTGVAQETQYF.

This clonotype has more than one count but fewer than ten. The chain employs TRBV7-2 and TRBJ2-7; 9 nucleotides agree with TRBD2. The germline CDR1 and CDR2 sequences are SGHTA and FQGNSA. The CDR3 extends over 16 amino acids. V lost 1 base and J lost 4; bases outside the gene matches: 8. In DNA, the CDR3 is TGTGCCAGCAGCTTAGGTCTAGCGGGGCTCCAATACGAGCAGTACTTC. This sequence encodes CASSLGLAGLQYEQYF.

This clonotype was found many times. CDR3 nucleotides: TGTGCCAGCAGCTCGGGCGGTTCCTACAATGAGCAGTTCTTC. Amino acid sequence: CASSSGGSYNEQFF. J is TRBJ2-1 and V is TRBV7-3, with D unclear. The CDR3 runs to 14 residues. Trimming cost V 4 bases and J 1 base, with 8 bases left between them. The V gene's germline CDR1 is SGHTA and CDR2 FQGTGA.

This clonotype was seen only a few times. This chain joins TRBV7-6 and TRBJ1-6; the match to TRBD1 covers 9 bases. There are 15 residues in the CDR3. The V gene's germline CDR1 is SGHVS and CDR2 FNYEAQ. J gave up 7 bases and V 2 bases, and 3 bases lay outside the gene matches. CDR3 in DNA: TGTGCCAGCAGCTTACGGGACAGGGACAATTCACCCCTCCACTTT. Translating it yields CASSLRDRDNSPLHF.

V usage is TRBV6-1 and J usage is TRBJ2-7; D remains ambiguous. V lost 1 base and J lost 3, with 4 bases in between. The CDR3 runs 12 residues. Germline CDR1 reads MNHNS; CDR2 reads SASEGT. The CDR3 nucleotides read TGTGCCAGCAGTGAAGGGGGCTACGAGCAGTACGTC. It is translated as CASSEGGYEQYV.

A few counts support this clonotype. The chain couples TRBV7-9 to TRBJ2-7; a weak D match, TRBD1 (5 bases). The CDR3 spans 13 residues. Trimming left V 3 bases short and J 6 bases short, with 12 bases between. In germline, CDR1 is SEHNR, CDR2 FQNEAQ (reference sequence). The CDR3 spells CASSFTTQGEQYF. DNA for the CDR3: TGTGCCAGCAGCTTCACAACGCAGGGCGAGCAGTACTTC.

This clonotype was seen only a few times. The rearrangement uses TRBV21-1 and TRBJ1-6; whether TRBD1, the table's D call, matches the DNA was not checked. TRBV21-1 is a documented pseudogene. The CDR3 runs to 15 residues. CDR3 sequence reads: CASSAPCVYNSPLHF. In DNA, the CDR3 is TGTGCCAGCAGCGCCCCCTGCGTCTACAATTCACCCCTCCACTTT.

This clonotype was counted ten times or more. The CDR3 nucleotides read TGCGCCAGCAGCCAACGGAGTCGTGGCGGTAGGGAGGACTACACCTTC. Amino acids: CASSQRSRGGREDYTF. The rearrangement uses TRBV4-1 and TRBJ1-2; no firm D call. The CDR3 consists of 16 residues. The V gene lost 2 bases and the J gene lost 10 bases, with 23 bases spanning the gap. Per germline, CDR1 MGHRA and CDR2 YSYEKL.

V and J are TRBV5-1 and TRBJ2-3; unclear D gene. The V gene's germline CDR1 is SGHRS and CDR2 YFSETQ. The ends were cut back, 4 bases at V and 0 bases at J, with 18 bases in the middle. CDR3 length: 17 amino acids. For the CDR3, the DNA is TGCGCCAGCAGCCCGAGATTGGGCGGATCTAGCACAGATACGCAGTATTTT. Amino acids: CASSPRLGGSSTDTQYF.

The rearrangement uses TRBV19 and TRBJ1-4; D gene uncertain. The V gene's germline CDR1 is LNHDA and CDR2 SQIVND (reference sequence). The V gene lost 10 bases and the J gene lost 7 bases, with 7 bases spanning the gap. CDR3 length: 10 amino acids. CDR3 region: CAIEGEKLFF. In nucleotides, the CDR3 is TGTGCCATCGAGGGTGAAAAACTGTTTTTT.

This clonotype was detected many times. The V and J genes are TRBV4-1 and TRBJ1-1; TRBD1 might be the D (5 bases). Germline V gene data show CDR1 as MGHRA and CDR2 as YSYEKL. V was cut by 3 bases and J by 2 bases, with 7 bases left in between. The CDR3 is made up of 13 amino acids. The CDR3 is CASSHQGNTEAFF. Written as DNA, the CDR3 is TGCGCCAGCAGCCACCAGGGAAACACTGAAGCTTTCTTT.